Listed below are T cell receptor beta chains from one sample, sequenced in a study of T cells in Graves' hyperthyroidism and ophthalmopathy. TCRdb fed the multiplex PCR reads into MiXCR, producing one record per CDR3 protein. The sample carries over 300,000 distinct CDR3 sequences, roughly 13% recorded once. The sequenced material came from blood. These receptors originate from a woman aged 55-70 years with Graves' hyperthyroidism. The CDR3 runs from the conserved cysteine through the conserved F or W. The D gene is left open where the match is weak. Not all rows give a size; the values are once, few, many and, for expanded clones, a class.

D	size	V	J	CDR3	DNA
NA	many	TRBV3-1	TRBJ2-1	CASSQDSQGKQFF	TGTGCCAGCAGCCAAGATAGCCAGGGAAAGCAGTTCTTC
NA	many	TRBV7-6	TRBJ1-2	CASSPNIGAVSYGYTF	TGTGCCAGCAGCCCAAATATAGGGGCGGTCAGTTATGGCTACACCTTC
TRBD2	few	TRBV4-1	TRBJ2-1	CASSHGVAGNIYNEQFF	TGCGCCAGCAGCCACGGGGTAGCGGGGAATATCTACAATGAGCAGTTCTTC
NA	many	TRBV6-6	TRBJ2-7	CASSYLVSYEQYF	TGTGCCAGCAGTTACTTAGTGTCCTACGAGCAGTACTTC
TRBD2	NA	TRBV7-9	TRBJ2-1	CASSLGGAGGSYNEQFF	TGTGCCAGCAGCTTAGGGGGAGCGGGAGGATCCTACAATGAGCAGTTCTTC
NA	NA	TRBV3-1	TRBJ2-5	CASSQGSSSYQETQYF	TGTGCCAGCAGCCAAGGTAGCTCCTCGTACCAAGAGACCCAGTACTTC
NA	few	TRBV11-3	TRBJ2-7	CASSLPNRWIYEQYF	TGTGCCAGCAGCCTCCCAAACAGGTGGATCTACGAGCAGTACTTC
NA	NA	TRBV19	TRBJ1-6	CASQGSYNSPLHF	TGTGCCAGCCAGGGTTCCTATAATTCACCCCTCCACTTT
NA	NA	TRBV6-1	TRBJ2-2	CASRQGMAGELFF	TGTGCCAGCAGACAGGGAATGGCCGGGGAGCTGTTTTTT
NA	many	TRBV20-1	TRBJ2-7	CSGAAVDYEQYF	TGCAGTGGGGCGGCGGTGGACTACGAGCAGTACTTC